This T cell receptor (beta chain) was found in a study of T cells after yellow fever vaccination. A 5'RACE template-switching step, the method used to make TCR cDNA, added a universal primer site and UMIs. TCRdb called the 5' RACE reads again in MiXCR, with one record for every CDR3 protein. The table includes about 510,000 distinct CDR3 sequences, just over 20% detected once. The table lists this clonotype with a few counts. Its antigen is still unknown. Regarding the study as a whole: Of the clonotypes, a small share occurred in both CD4 and CD8 compartments.

Here the sequenced sample was PBMCs, taken less than 25 days after the first yellow fever vaccination. The clonotype comes from a man between 18 and 29 years old who received the YFV17D yellow fever vaccine.

CDR3 sequence: CSVGNRGFYEQYF. Here the CDR3 DNA reads TGCAGCGTTGGGAACAGGGGTTTCTACGAGCAGTACTTC. This sequence joins TRBV29-1 and TRBJ2-7; 7 bases line up with TRBD1. With V trimmed by 4 bases and J by 3 bases, 6 bases remained unmatched. CDR1 and CDR2 from the germline V gene are SQVTM and ANQGSEA. The CDR3 is made up of 13 amino acids.